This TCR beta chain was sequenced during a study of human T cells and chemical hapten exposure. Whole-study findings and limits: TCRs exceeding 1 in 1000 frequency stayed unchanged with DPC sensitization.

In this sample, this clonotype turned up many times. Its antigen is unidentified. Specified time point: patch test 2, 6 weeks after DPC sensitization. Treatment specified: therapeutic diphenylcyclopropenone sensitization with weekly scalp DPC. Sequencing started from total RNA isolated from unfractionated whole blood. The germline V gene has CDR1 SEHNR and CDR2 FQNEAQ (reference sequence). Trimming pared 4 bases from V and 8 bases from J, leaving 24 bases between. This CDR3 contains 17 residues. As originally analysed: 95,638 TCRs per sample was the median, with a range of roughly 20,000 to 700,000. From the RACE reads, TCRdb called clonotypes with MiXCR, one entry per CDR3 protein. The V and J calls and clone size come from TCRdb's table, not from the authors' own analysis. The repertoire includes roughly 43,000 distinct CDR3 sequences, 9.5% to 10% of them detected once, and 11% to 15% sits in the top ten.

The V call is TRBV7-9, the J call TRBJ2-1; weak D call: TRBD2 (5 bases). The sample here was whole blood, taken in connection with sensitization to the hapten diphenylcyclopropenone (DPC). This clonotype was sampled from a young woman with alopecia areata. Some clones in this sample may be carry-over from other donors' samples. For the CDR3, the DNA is TGTGCCAGCAGCTGGAAAGGCGGAGGCGATGTGAGGGATGAGCAGTTCTTC. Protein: CASSWKGGGDVRDEQFF.